This paragraph covers one TCR beta chain sequence. The sample belongs to a study of blood T cell repertoires in COVID-19. Libraries were prepared by immunoSEQ multiplex PCR; TCRdb keeps only in-frame clonotypes and omits some of them. This sample carries around 200,000 clones, roughly 90% of them seen once, and the ten largest clones take about a fifth. Germline assignment: CDR1 SGHKS and CDR2 YYEKEE (reference sequence). With 1 base removed from V and 0 bases from J, the gap between germline ends came to 10 bases. The CDR3 spans 15 residues. The sequencing input was peripheral blood. V usage is TRBV5-5 and J usage is TRBJ1-2; D may be TRBD1 (6 bases). The TCR sequence derives from a man aged 65 to 85 with active or convalescent COVID-19. CDR3: CASSLQGLANYGYTF. The CDR3 bases are TGTGCCAGCAGCTTGCAGGGGCTGGCTAACTATGGCTACACCTTC.